Each of the 6 T cell receptor beta chains below was sequenced from the same sample in a study of blood T cell repertoires in COVID-19. The table came from immunoSEQ multiplex PCR; TCRdb's copy has only in-frame clones and leaves some out. The sample has over 200,000 clones; 75% to 90% are singletons. Sequenced: peripheral blood. These receptor sequences come from a human donor in a cohort sampled during active COVID-19.

CDR3 nucleotide sequence: TGTGCCAGCAGCGCCGGACAGCTTGAAGCTTTCTTT. Translated: CASSAGQLEAFF. The genes are TRBV7-9 and TRBJ1-1; a possible D gene is TRBD1 (6 bases). Germline CDR1 is SEHNR and CDR2 is FQNEAQ (reference sequence). With 5 bases removed from V and 7 bases from J, the gap between germline ends came to 11 bases. This CDR3 spans 12 amino acids.

The V gene is TRBV4-3, the J gene TRBJ2-7, with D perhaps TRBD1 (6 bases). Trimming left V 0 bases short and J 3 bases short, with 9 bases between. The germline V gene has CDR1 LGHNA and CDR2 YSLEER. The CDR3 loop spans 14 amino acids. CDR3 sequence reads: CASSQDRRGYEQYF. Written as DNA, the CDR3 is TGCGCCAGCAGCCAAGATCGCAGGGGCTACGAGCAGTACTTC.

The chain joins TRBV28 to TRBJ1-2, with D maybe TRBD1 (5 bases). Trimming removed 5 bases from V and 4 bases from J, with 11 bases in between. This CDR3 region has 13 residues. Germline V lookup: CDR1 MDHEN, CDR2 SYDVKM. The CDR3 protein is CASSEQGGYGYTF. DNA of the CDR3: TGTGCCAGCAGTGAGCAGGGCGGCTATGGCTACACCTTC.

The genes are TRBV6-4 and TRBJ1-2, with TRBD1 matching 10 bases. The ends lost 4 bases at V and 8 bases at J; junction bases unmatched: 7. Germline CDR1 and CDR2: MRHNA and SNTAGT. This CDR3 contains 14 residues. CDR3 protein: CASSGGTGEEGYTF. The CDR3 DNA reads TGTGCCAGCAGTGGAGGGACAGGGGAAGAGGGCTACACCTTC.

This clone is a singleton in its sample. The genes are TRBV27 and TRBJ2-7, with 10 bases that match TRBD1. Germline V gene sequence: CDR1 MNHEY, CDR2 SMNVEV (reference sequence). Trimming at V came to 6 bases and at J to 5 bases, leaving 7 bases not matched to a gene. The CDR3 runs to 14 residues. CDR3 region: CASSPGQGVNEQYF. The CDR3 bases are TGTGCCAGCAGCCCCGGACAGGGGGTGAACGAGCAGTACTTC.

The chain couples TRBV19 to TRBJ2-2; possibly TRBD1 for D (6 bases). The germline gives CDR1 LNHDA, CDR2 SQIVND (reference sequence). Trimming pared 6 bases from V and 3 bases from J, leaving 17 bases between. The CDR3 contains 16 residues. CDR3 nucleotides: TGTGCCAGTAGAGATCTACAGGGAAGATACACCGGGGAGCTGTTTTTT. This sequence encodes CASRDLQGRYTGELFF.